This T cell receptor (beta chain) was recorded in a study of glioma-infiltrating T cells after dendritic cell vaccination. The CDR3 runs to 13 residues. The germline gives CDR1 MNHNY, CDR2 SVGAGI (reference sequence). Deletions cut 7 bases from V and 4 bases from J, with 11 bases between. The count of this clone is one. The method was immunoSEQ multiplex PCR; TCRdb's version includes in-frame clones alone and lacks a portion of them. The sample carries about 95,000 clones, more than 70% recorded once. The chain links TRBV6-6 to TRBJ2-1, with a weak D call TRBD2 (6 bases). This receptor was taken from a human donor with glioblastoma. This specimen was blood, taken before dendritic cell vaccination. The CDR3 loop reads CASTPAGYNEQFF. Written as DNA, the CDR3 is TGTGCCAGCACCCCTGCGGGGTACAATGAGCAGTTCTTC.